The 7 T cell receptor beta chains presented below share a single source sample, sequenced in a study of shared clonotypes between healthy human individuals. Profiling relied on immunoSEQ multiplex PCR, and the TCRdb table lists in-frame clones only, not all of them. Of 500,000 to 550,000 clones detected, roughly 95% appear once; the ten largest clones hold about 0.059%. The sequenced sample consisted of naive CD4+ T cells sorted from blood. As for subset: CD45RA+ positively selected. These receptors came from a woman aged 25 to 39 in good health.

The CDR3 loop is CASSAGQVYGYTF. DNA of the CDR3: TGTGCCAGCAGTGCGGGACAGGTTTATGGCTACACCTTC. The rearrangement joins TRBV27 to TRBJ1-2, with 8 bases matching TRBD1. CDR1 and CDR2 (germline): MNHEY, SMNVEV (reference sequence). V gave up 5 bases and J gave up 5 bases; unmatched junction bases: 4. The CDR3 is 13 residues long.

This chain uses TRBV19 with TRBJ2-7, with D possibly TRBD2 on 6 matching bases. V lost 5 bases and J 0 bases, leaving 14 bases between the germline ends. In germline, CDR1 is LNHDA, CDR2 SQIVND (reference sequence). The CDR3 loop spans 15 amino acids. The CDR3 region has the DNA TGTGCCAGTAGTCGCTTGGAGGGAGGCTCCTACGAGCAGTACTTC. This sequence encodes CASSRLEGGSYEQYF.

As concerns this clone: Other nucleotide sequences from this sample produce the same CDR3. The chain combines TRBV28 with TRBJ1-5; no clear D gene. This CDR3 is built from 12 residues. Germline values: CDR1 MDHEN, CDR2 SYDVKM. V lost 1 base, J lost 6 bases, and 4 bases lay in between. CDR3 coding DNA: TGTGCCAGCAGTTTATTAAGTCAGCCCCAGCATTTT. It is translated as CASSLLSQPQHF.

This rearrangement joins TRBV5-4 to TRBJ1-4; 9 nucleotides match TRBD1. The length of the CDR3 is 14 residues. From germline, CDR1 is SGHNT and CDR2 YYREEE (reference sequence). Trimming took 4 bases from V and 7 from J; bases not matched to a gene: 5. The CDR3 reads CASSTTGGGEKLFF. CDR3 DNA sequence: TGTGCCAGCAGCACGACAGGGGGAGGTGAAAAACTGTTTTTT.

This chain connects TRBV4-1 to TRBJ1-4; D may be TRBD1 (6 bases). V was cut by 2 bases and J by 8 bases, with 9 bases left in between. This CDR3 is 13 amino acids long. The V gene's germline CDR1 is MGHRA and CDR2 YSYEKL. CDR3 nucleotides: TGCGCCAGCAGCCAATTCCAGGGGGAAAAACTGTTTTTT. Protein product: CASSQFQGEKLFF.

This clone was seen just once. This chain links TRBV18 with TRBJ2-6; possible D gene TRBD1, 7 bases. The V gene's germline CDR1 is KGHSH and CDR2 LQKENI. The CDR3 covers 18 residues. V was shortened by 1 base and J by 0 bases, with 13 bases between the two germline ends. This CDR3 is CASSPQAGGTSGANVLTF. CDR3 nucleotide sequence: TGTGCCAGCTCACCACAGGCAGGGGGGACCTCTGGGGCCAACGTCCTGACTTTC.

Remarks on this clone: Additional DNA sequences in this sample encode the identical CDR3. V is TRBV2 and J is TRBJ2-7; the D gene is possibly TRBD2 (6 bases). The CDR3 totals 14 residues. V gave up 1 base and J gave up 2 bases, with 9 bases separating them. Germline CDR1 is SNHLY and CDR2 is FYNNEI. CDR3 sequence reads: CASSEGRGAYEQYF. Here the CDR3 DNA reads TGTGCCAGCAGTGAAGGGCGGGGAGCCTACGAGCAGTACTTC.